These T cell receptor gamma chains were read from a single sample in a study of intestinal T cells in coeliac disease. TCRdb reprocessed the multiplex PCR reads using CATT. The data contain roughly 830 gamma-chain clones, about 54% of them singletons. Sequencing used a duodenal biopsy. The receptors here all came from a human donor with celiac disease. Both conserved end residues are part of each CDR3. Size is stated for part of the rows, as once, few or many counts, or as a class when the clone is expanded.

clone size,J gene,V gene,CDR3 DNA,CDR3 protein
NA,TRGJP1,TRGV10,TGTGCTGCGTGGATTATGGATGATACCACTGGTTGGTTCAAGATATTT,CAAWIMDDTTGWFKIF
large,TRGJ1/TRGJ2,TRGV5,TGTGCCACCTGGGAGAATGCATTATTCCCCGATTATTATAAGAAACTCTTT,CATWENALFPDYYKKLF
NA,TRGJ1/TRGJ2,TRGV9,TGTGCCTTGTGGGGAGGTGCGGTGAGAAAACTCTTT,CALWGGAVRKLF
large,TRGJ1/TRGJ2,TRGV4,TGTGCCACCTGGTACTATTATAAGAAACTCTTT,CATWYYYKKLF
NA,TRGJ1/TRGJ2,TRGV5,TGTGCCACCTTGGGACATTTCCATTATAAGAAACTCTTT,CATLGHFHYKKLF
NA,TRGJ1/TRGJ2,TRGV10,TGTGCTGCGTTGGGATTAACCCTTTATTATAAGAAACTCTTT,CAALGLTLYYKKLF
NA,TRGJ1/TRGJ2,TRGV5,TGTGCCACCTGGGACAGGCCTTTTTGTCTTGGTTATAAGAAACTCTTT,CATWDRPFCLGYKKLF
few,TRGJ1/TRGJ2,TRGV9,TGTGCCTTGTGGGAGGTGCCTAAGAAACTCTTT,CALWEVPKKLF
large,TRGJ1/TRGJ2,TRGV2,TGTGCCACCCAAAATAAGAAACTCTTT,CATQNKKLF
NA,TRGJ1/TRGJ2,TRGV9,TGTGCCTTGTGGGATTATTATTATAAGAAACTCTTT,CALWDYYYKKLF
NA,TRGJ1/TRGJ2,TRGV10,TGTGCTGCGTGGGATCTGGAGGTTATAAGGAAACTCTTT,CAAWDLEVIRKLF
large,TRGJ1/TRGJ2,TRGV10,TGTGCTGCGTGGGATTCTGCCCAGCAGAATTATAAGAAACTCTTT,CAAWDSAQQNYKKLF